This T cell receptor beta chain was retrieved from a study of memory CD4+ T cells and cytomegalovirus serostatus. Study-wide context: This sample comes from healthy Belgian adults, roughly nine CMV seropositive, 24 seronegative. Study results and limitations: Median bootstrapped AUC for CMV status was roughly 0.95 originally, just under 0.93 US-trained.

The sort gate was single viable CD3+CD4+CD8-CD45RO+ cells for memory CD4+ T cells. Profiled with immunoSEQ multiplex PCR; TCRdb holds only in-frame clones, not every one. Of 75,000 to 90,000 clones listed, 65% to 85% are singletons. The CDR3 spans 11 residues. Trimming pared 3 bases from V and 8 bases from J, leaving 8 bases between. CDR1 is SGHDT and CDR2 is YYEEEE in the germline V gene. With regard to this clone: Antigen specificity is unknown.

The chain combines TRBV5-6 with TRBJ1-2; D might be TRBD1 (6 bases). This sequence originates from an adult in good health and CMV-seronegative. Sequencing input: memory CD4+ T cells from blood. The CDR3 DNA is TGTGCCAGCAGCTCCCAGGGGGGCTACACCTTC. It encodes CASSSQGGYTF.